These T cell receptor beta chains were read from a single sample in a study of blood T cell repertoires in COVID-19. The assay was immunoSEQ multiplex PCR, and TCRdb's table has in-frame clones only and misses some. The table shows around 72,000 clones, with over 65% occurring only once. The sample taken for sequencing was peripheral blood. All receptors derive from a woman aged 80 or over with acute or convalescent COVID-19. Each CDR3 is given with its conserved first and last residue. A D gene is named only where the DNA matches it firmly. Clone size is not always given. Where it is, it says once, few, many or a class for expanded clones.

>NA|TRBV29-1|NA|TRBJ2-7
TGCAGCGTCAGGAATACCTACGAGCAGTACTTC
CSVRNTYEQYF
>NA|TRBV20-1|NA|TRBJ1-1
TGCAGTGCTAGTTCCGTTCGGGGAGGGGACACTGAAGCTTTCTTT
CSASSVRGGDTEAFF
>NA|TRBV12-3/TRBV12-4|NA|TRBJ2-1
TGTGCCAGCAGTTTAGCGCCGGTCAATGAGCAGTTCTTC
CASSLAPVNEQFF
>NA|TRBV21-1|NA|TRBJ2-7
TGTGCCAGCAGCAAGCCGAGCGGGAGATCGTACGAGCAGTACTTC
CASSKPSGRSYEQYF
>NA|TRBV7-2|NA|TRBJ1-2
TGTGCCAGCAGCTTAGACAGATTCGAAAACTATGGCTACACCTTC
CASSLDRFENYGYTF
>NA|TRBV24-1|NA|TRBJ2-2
TGTGCCACCAGTGATCCGACAGAGGCGAACACCGGGGAGCTGTTTTTT
CATSDPTEANTGELFF
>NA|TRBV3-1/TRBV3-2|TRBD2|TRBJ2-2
TGTGCCAGCAGCCAAGCGGCCGCGCAGGGAGGGACCGGGGAGCTGTTTTTT
CASSQAAAQGGTGELFF
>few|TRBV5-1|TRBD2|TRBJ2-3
TGCGCCAGCAGCCCGGGAGGCGCAATCGATACGCAGTATTTT
CASSPGGAIDTQYF
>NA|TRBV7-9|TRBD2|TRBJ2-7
TGTGCCAGCAGCGCCGGGACTAGCTCCTACGAGCAGTACTTC
CASSAGTSSYEQYF
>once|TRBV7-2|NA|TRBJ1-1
TGTGCCAGCAGCTTAGATTCGGTAGGTGCGGCTGAAGCTTTCTTT
CASSLDSVGAAEAFF
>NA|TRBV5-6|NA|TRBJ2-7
TGTGCCAGCAGCTTTCAGGGGAGACACGAGCAGTACTTC
CASSFQGRHEQYF
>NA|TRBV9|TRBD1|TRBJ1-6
TGTGCCAGCAGCTCCCCGGGACAGGAGGGTTCACCCCTCCACTTT
CASSSPGQEGSPLHF